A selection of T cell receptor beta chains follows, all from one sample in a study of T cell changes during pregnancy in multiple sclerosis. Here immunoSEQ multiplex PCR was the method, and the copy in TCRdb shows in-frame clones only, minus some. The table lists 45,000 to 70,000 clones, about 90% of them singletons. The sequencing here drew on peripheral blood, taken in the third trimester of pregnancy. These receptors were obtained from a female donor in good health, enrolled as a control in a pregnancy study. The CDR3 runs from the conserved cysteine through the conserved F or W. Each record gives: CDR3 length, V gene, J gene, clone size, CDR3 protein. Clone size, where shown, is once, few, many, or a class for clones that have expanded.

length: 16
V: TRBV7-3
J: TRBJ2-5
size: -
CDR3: CASSLYGGTLQETQYF

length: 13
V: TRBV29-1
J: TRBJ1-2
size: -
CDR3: CSVDPDSVYGYTF

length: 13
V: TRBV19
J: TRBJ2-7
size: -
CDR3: CASSTGQGYEQYF

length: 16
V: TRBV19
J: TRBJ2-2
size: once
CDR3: CASGGSGRAGTGELFF

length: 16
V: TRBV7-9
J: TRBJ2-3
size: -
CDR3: CASSSGLAGERGTQYF

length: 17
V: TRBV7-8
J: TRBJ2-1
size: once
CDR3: CASSLGSRGPKHNEQFF

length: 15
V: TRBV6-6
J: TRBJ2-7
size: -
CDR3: CASSSTGDRSYEQYF

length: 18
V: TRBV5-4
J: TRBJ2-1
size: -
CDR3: CASSTATTGTGSYNEQFF

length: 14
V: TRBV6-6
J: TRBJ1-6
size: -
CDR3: CASTPTGNNSPLHF

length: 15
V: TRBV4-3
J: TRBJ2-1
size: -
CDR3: CASSLQWGTRDEQFF

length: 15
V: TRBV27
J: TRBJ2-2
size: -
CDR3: CASSLADTYTGELFF

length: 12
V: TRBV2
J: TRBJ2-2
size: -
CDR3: CASRGETGELFF

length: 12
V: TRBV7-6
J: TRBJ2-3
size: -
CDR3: CASSPDRGTQYF

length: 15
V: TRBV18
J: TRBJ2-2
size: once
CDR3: CASSPKQTPTGELFF

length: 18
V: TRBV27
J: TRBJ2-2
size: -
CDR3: CASSLHGTSGWYTGELFF

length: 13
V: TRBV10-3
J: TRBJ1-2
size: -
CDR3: CAISETGNYGYTF

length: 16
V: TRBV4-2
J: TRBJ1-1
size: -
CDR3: CASSQTGGRSGTEAFF

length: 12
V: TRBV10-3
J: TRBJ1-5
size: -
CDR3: CAAQGPGQPQHF

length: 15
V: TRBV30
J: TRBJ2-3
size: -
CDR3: CAWDGTSGATDTQYF

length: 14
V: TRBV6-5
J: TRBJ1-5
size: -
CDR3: CATQLTGSNQPQHF

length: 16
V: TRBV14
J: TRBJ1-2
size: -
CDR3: CASSQDSLGNNYGYTF

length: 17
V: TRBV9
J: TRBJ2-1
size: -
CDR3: CASSVGLAGWSYNEQFF

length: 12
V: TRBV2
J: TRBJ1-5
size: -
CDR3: CASSEVAQPQHF

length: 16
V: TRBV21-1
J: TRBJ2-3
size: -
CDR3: CASFIYRDRPTDTQYF

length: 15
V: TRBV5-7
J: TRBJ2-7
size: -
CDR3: CASSVGTGRRYEQYF

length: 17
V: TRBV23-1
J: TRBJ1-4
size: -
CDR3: CASSRERGGATNEKLFF

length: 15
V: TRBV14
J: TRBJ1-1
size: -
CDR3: CASSLLGTVPTEAFF

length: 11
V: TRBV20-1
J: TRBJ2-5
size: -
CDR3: CSAGGEETQYF

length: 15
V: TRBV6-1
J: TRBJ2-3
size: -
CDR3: CASSEYQRVEDTQYF

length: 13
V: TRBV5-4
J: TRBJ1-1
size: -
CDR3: CASGPAGGTEAFF

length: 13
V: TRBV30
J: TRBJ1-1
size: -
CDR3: CAWETGGNTEAFF